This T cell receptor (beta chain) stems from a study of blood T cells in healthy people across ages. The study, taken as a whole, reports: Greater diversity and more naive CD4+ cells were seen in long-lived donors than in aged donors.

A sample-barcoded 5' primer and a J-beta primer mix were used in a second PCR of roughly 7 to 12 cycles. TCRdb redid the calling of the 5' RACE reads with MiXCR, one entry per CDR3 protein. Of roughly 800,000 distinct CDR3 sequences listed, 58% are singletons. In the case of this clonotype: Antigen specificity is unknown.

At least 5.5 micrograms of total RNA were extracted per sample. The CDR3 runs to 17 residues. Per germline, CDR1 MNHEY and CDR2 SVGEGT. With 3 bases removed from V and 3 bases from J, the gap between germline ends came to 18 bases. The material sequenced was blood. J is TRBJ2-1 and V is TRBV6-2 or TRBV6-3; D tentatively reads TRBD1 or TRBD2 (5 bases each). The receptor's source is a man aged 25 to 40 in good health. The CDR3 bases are TGTGCCAGCAGTTATTTAACTAGTGTGGGGCGCTACAATGAGCAGTTCTTC. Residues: CASSYLTSVGRYNEQFF.